Listed below are T cell receptor beta chains from one sample, sequenced in a study of blood T cells in healthy people across ages. From the 5' RACE reads, TCRdb called clonotypes with MiXCR, one entry per CDR3 protein. Of 550,000 to 800,000 distinct CDR3 sequences in the sample, around a fifth were seen once. Sequences were obtained from blood. These receptors were obtained from a man between 65 and 85 years old in good health. Both conserved end residues are part of each CDR3. The D gene is left open where the match is weak. Not every row has a clone size; where given, it reads once, few, many or a size class.

d_gene	abundance	v_gene	j_gene	CDR3nt	CDR3aa
-	-	TRBV4-3	TRBJ2-7	TGCGCCAGCAGCCAAGCGTCGGTCCCAGGGGATTCCTACGAGCAGTACTTC	CASSQASVPGDSYEQYF
TRBD1	few	TRBV20-1	TRBJ1-5	TGCAGTGCTAGAGACGCTGGGACAGGGGATAGCAATCAGCCCCAGCATTTT	CSARDAGTGDSNQPQHF
-	-	TRBV5-1	TRBJ2-3	TGCGCCAGCAGCCCTGCAACAGATACGCAGTATTTT	CASSPATDTQYF
TRBD2	once	TRBV7-2	TRBJ2-3	TGTGCCAGCAGCTCTCAGACTAGCGGGAGCACAGATACGCAGTATTTT	CASSSQTSGSTDTQYF
-	few	TRBV15	TRBJ2-1	TGTGCCACCAGCGAAAAGGCGGGAAAGGGGTCCAATGAGCAGTTCTTC	CATSEKAGKGSNEQFF
-	few	TRBV29-1	TRBJ2-7	TGCAGCGTTGCCGTACAGGGCCATCTCTACGAGCAGTACTTC	CSVAVQGHLYEQYF
-	-	TRBV29-1	TRBJ2-1	TGCAGCGTTGAAGGGGCAGGGGACTCCTACAATGAGCAGTTCTTC	CSVEGAGDSYNEQFF
-	-	TRBV7-6	TRBJ1-6	TGTGCCAGCAGCTTAAGGTCGACAGGTGGTAATTCACCCCTCCACTTT	CASSLRSTGGNSPLHF
TRBD2	few	TRBV6-1	TRBJ2-7	TGTGCCAGCAGTGGACTAGCGAGCGAGCAGTACTTC	CASSGLASEQYF
-	many	TRBV18	TRBJ2-7	TGTGCCAGCTCACCACGAGACAGTTCCTACGAGCAGTACTTC	CASSPRDSSYEQYF
TRBD2	many	TRBV30	TRBJ2-3	TGTGCCTGGAGTGTGGGAGGGTACCGAGATACGCAGTATTTT	CAWSVGGYRDTQYF
-	-	TRBV3-1	TRBJ2-7	TGTGCCAGCAGCCAAGATAGACTAGGGAGTTACGAGCAGTACTTC	CASSQDRLGSYEQYF
-	-	TRBV9	TRBJ2-1	TGTGCCAGCGGACGGGAGTCCCATGAGCAGTTCTTC	CASGRESHEQFF
TRBD1	-	TRBV5-1	TRBJ2-5	TGCGCCAGCAGCCCTTACGGGACAGGGGAAGAGACCCAGTACTTC	CASSPYGTGEETQYF
-	few	TRBV5-1	TRBJ2-5	TGCGCCAGCAGTTTGGACGGCAGTACGCAGACCCAGTACTTC	CASSLDGSTQTQYF
TRBD2	-	TRBV14	TRBJ2-3	TGTGCCAGCAGCCAAAATCGAGGAACTAGCGGGAGTAGCACAGATACGCAGTATTTT	CASSQNRGTSGSSTDTQYF
-	-	TRBV4-1	TRBJ1-3	TGCGCCAGCAGCCAAGATACGACAGTCTCTGGAAACACCATATATTTT	CASSQDTTVSGNTIYF
TRBD1	-	TRBV7-2	TRBJ2-1	TGTGCCAGCACCGTCGACAGGGGCCCACACAATGAGCAGTTCTTC	CASTVDRGPHNEQFF
TRBD2	-	TRBV18	TRBJ2-1	TGTGCCAGCTCACCACAGCTAGCGGAAGACAATGAGCAGTTCTTC	CASSPQLAEDNEQFF
TRBD1	many	TRBV5-1	TRBJ2-1	TGCGCCAGCAGCTTAGCCGGGACAGGCAGTGAGCAGTTCTTC	CASSLAGTGSEQFF
-	few	TRBV6-2/TRBV6-3	TRBJ2-1	TGTGCCAGCAGTTACGGACTTGGAGTAGCGGCCAATGAGCAGTTCTTC	CASSYGLGVAANEQFF
-	-	TRBV3-1	TRBJ1-1	TGTGCCAGCAGCCTATCGTCGGGGGCGAAACAAGCTTTCTTT	CASSLSSGAKQAFF
-	-	TRBV6-6	TRBJ1-5	TGTGCCAGCACCCAGGGGAGGAGCGCCGGCAATCAGCCCCAGCATTTT	CASTQGRSAGNQPQHF